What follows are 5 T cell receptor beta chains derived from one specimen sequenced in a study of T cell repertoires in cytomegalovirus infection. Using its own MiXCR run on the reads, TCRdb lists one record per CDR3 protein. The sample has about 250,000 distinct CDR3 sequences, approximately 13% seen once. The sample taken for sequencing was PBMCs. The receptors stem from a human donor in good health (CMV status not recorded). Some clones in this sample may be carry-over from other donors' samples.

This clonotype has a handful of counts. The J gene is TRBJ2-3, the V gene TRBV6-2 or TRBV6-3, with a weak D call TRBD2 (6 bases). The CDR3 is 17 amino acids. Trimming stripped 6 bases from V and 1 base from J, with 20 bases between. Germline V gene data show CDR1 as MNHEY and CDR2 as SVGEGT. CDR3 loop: CASSHPSSGDGTDTQYF. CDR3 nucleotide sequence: TGTGCCAGCAGCCACCCTTCCTCGGGAGACGGCACAGATACGCAGTATTTT.

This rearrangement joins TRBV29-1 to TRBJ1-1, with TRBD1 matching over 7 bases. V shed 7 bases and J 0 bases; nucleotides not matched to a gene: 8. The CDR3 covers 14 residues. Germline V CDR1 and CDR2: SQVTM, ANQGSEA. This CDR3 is CSGGQAIMNTEAFF. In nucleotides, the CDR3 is TGCAGCGGAGGACAGGCTATAATGAACACTGAAGCTTTCTTT.

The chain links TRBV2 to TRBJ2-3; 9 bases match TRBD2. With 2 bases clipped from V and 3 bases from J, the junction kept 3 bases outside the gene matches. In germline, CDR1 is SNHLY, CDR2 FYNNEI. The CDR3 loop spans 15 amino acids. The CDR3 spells CASSEPGLATDTQYF. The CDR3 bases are TGTGCCAGCAGTGAACCCGGACTAGCGACAGATACGCAGTATTTT.

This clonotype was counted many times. The CDR3 reads CASSPPQGRGTEAFF. CDR3 sequence (DNA): TGTGCCAGCAGCCCCCCCCAGGGCCGGGGGACTGAAGCTTTCTTT. The rearrangement links TRBV7-2 to TRBJ1-1, with D maybe TRBD1 (5 bases). From germline, CDR1 is SGHTA and CDR2 FQGNSA. The length of the CDR3 is 15 residues. With 5 bases removed from V and 5 bases from J, the gap between germline ends came to 18 bases.

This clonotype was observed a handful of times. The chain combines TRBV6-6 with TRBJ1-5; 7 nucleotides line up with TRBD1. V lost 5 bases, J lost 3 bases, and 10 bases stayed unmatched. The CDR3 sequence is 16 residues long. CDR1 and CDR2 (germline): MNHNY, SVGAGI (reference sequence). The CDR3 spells CASSPPVQGHNQPQHF. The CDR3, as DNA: TGTGCCAGCAGTCCCCCGGTACAGGGGCACAATCAGCCCCAGCATTTT.